The 29 T cell receptor beta chains below all came from one sample that was sequenced in a study of a mutant IDH1 vaccine in newly diagnosed glioma (dated by TCRdb to the early 2020s). No antigen is known for these receptors. The time point label here, explained by the study, means: week 47, end of study. Each vaccine dose, consisting of 300 ug of a 20-mer mutant IDH1 peptide in Montanide, was administered subcutaneously with topical imiquimod. Receptor amplification or capture employed the immunoSEQ multiplex PCR assay. The clones in this table, taken by TCRdb from immuneACCESS, are in-frame only. Not every clone is retained; where verified, under half of the shortfall comes from an unresolved V gene, and the cause of the rest is unknown. Within this sample are some 60,000 clones, with roughly 80% of them counted one time only. The ten largest account for about 3.3% of the sample. The input for sequencing was PBMCs, taken from a glioma patient whose treatment included an IDH1 peptide vaccine. Source of these receptors: a woman aged 45 to 65 with glioma.

The CDR3 DNA reads as TGTGCCAGCAGCTTCGGGACTGTGTCTGGAAACACCATATATTTT. It specifies CASSFGTVSGNTIYF. The gene calls are TRBV5-6 and TRBJ1-3; D perhaps matches TRBD1 (5 bases). CDR3 length equals 15 residues. Between the trimmed V and J ends, which lost 2 bases and 1 base, there was a span of 10 bases. Germline V gene data show CDR1 as SGHDT and CDR2 as YYEEEE.

The chain recombines TRBV5-4 with TRBJ2-5; 9 nucleotides agree with TRBD1. CDR3 length equals 16 residues. V lost 4 bases to trimming and J lost 5 bases; unmatched junction nucleotides: 12. CDR1 and CDR2 from the germline V gene are SGHNT and YYREEE (reference sequence). CDR3 coding DNA: TGTGCCAGCAGCGCCAAAGAACAGGGGGCCGGGGAGACCCAGTACTTC. This gives the protein CASSAKEQGAGETQYF.

The rearrangement joins TRBV12-5 to TRBJ2-5; D may be TRBD1 or TRBD2 (5 bases each). CDR1 and CDR2 from the germline V gene are LGHNT and FRNRAP. Trimming took off 6 bases at V and 2 bases at J, with 13 bases between the two ends. The CDR3 is 14 amino acids. The CDR3 DNA reads TGTGCTAGTGGCCCGCCGGGGCTTCAAGAGACCCAGTACTTC. Translated, it gives CASGPPGLQETQYF.

The chain is built from TRBV27 and TRBJ2-2, with 9 bases matching TRBD1. Unmatched junction bases numbered 10, after V lost 7 bases and J lost 7 bases. The CDR3 loop spans 15 amino acids. Germline CDR1 and CDR2: MNHEY and SMNVEV (reference sequence). The CDR3, as DNA: TGTGCCAGCACTCCCGGGACAGGGTTAGGCGGGGAGCTGTTTTTT. Translation: CASTPGTGLGGELFF.

This chain uses TRBV5-1 with TRBJ1-2; D is ambiguous. V dropped 4 bases and J dropped 3 bases, with 13 bases sitting between them. There are 14 residues in the CDR3. CDR1 is SGHRS and CDR2 is YFSETQ in the germline V gene. CDR3: CASSLGASDYGYTF. The CDR3 DNA reads as TGCGCCAGCAGCCTGGGTGCCAGCGACTATGGCTACACCTTC.

This clone was seen a single time. The V and J genes are TRBV4-1 and TRBJ2-7; D not certain. The V and J ends lost 4 bases and 1 base respectively, with 11 bases between them. From germline, CDR1 is MGHRA and CDR2 YSYEKL. CDR3 size: 14 residues. The CDR3 region has the DNA TGCGCCAGCAGCCCCGAAGCAGGATCCTACGAGCAGTACTTC. Residues: CASSPEAGSYEQYF.

The V gene is TRBV30, the J gene TRBJ2-2; 10 bases map to TRBD2. The length of the CDR3 is 17 residues. The V segment lost 0 bases and the J segment 5 bases; nucleotides outside the gene matches: 9. The germline V gene has CDR1 GTSNPN and CDR2 SVGIG (reference sequence). The CDR3 loop reads CAWSVSSGGGSTGELFF. In DNA, the CDR3 is TGTGCCTGGAGTGTATCTAGCGGGGGAGGGTCAACCGGGGAGCTGTTTTTT.

This clone was seen a single time. V usage is TRBV15 and J usage is TRBJ1-3, with D possibly TRBD1 on 5 matching bases. Germline CDR1 is LNHNV and CDR2 is YYDKDF (reference sequence). V lost 0 bases to trimming and J lost 0 bases, with 15 bases between them. This CDR3 is 18 amino acids long. The CDR3 sequence: CATSRDRQSGGSGNTIYF. The CDR3 nucleotides are TGTGCCACCAGCAGAGATCGGCAGTCGGGGGGCTCTGGAAACACCATATATTTT. Full variable domain (missing parts from reference TRBV15 and TRBJ1-3): DAMVIQNPRYQVTQFGKPVTLSCSQTLNHNVMYWYQQKSSQAPKLLFHYYDKDFNNEADTPDNFQSRRPNTSFCFLDIRSPGLGDTAMYLCATSRDRQSGGSGNTIYFGEGSWLTVV.

V gene TRBV5-1 combines with J gene TRBJ2-5, with 11 bases matching TRBD2. The CDR3 sequence is 15 residues long. The V segment lost 4 bases and the J segment 6 bases; nucleotides outside the gene matches: 8. Germline-derived CDR1 and CDR2 are SGHRS and YFSETQ. CDR3 in amino acids: CASSLLTSGVQTQYF. The CDR3 region has the DNA TGCGCCAGCAGCCTGCTGACTAGCGGGGTCCAGACCCAGTACTTC.

V gene TRBV5-1 combines with J gene TRBJ2-7; 8 bases line up with TRBD1. J gave up 0 bases and V 2 bases, and 10 bases lay outside the gene matches. From germline, CDR1 is SGHRS and CDR2 YFSETQ. This CDR3 comprises 17 residues. The CDR3 nucleotides are TGCGCCAGCAGCTTAACTCGGGACAGGTGGGGCTCCTACGAGCAGTACTTC. Protein product: CASSLTRDRWGSYEQYF.

This clone was seen a single time. This rearrangement joins TRBV10-3 to TRBJ1-5, with TRBD1 identical over 11 bases. The CDR3 is made up of 16 amino acids. Trimming removed 6 bases from V and 6 bases from J; junction bases left unmatched: 10. Germline CDR1 ENHRY, CDR2 SYGVKD. The CDR3 protein is CAIRSSDRGLGQPQHF. The CDR3 nucleotides read TGTGCCATCAGATCCTCGGACAGGGGGCTGGGTCAGCCCCAGCATTTT.

The chain carries TRBV11-3 and TRBJ1-1; D is ambiguous. CDR3 length equals 13 residues. CDR1 is SGHNT and CDR2 is YENEEA in the germline V gene. V lost 2 bases and J lost 3, with 7 bases in between. CDR3 bases: TGTGCCAGCAGCTTAAGGGCGGACACTGAAGCTTTCTTT. It encodes CASSLRADTEAFF.

The V gene is TRBV19, the J gene TRBJ2-7; 12 nucleotides agree with TRBD2. The germline gives CDR1 LNHDA, CDR2 SQIVND (reference sequence). This CDR3 spans 15 amino acids. The trim removed 4 bases at V and 3 bases at J, leaving 4 bases unmatched. The CDR3 here is CASSTSGGEIYEQYF. As DNA, the CDR3 is TGTGCCAGTAGTACTAGCGGGGGGGAAATCTACGAGCAGTACTTC.

The chain employs TRBV4-1 and TRBJ1-5; a possible D gene is TRBD1 (6 bases). There are 15 residues in the CDR3. The V end lost 3 bases, the J end lost 3 bases, and 12 bases lay between the germline ends. Germline CDR1 reads MGHRA; CDR2 reads YSYEKL. DNA of the CDR3: TGCGCCAGCAGCCAGAAGGGGGATTTCAATCAGCCCCAGCATTTT. Translating it yields CASSQKGDFNQPQHF.

The CDR3 region is CASSVETHEARLMNTEAFF. The CDR3 nucleotides are TGTGCCAGCAGCGTAGAGACCCACGAGGCCCGCCTAATGAACACTGAAGCTTTCTTT. The V gene is TRBV9, the J gene TRBJ1-1; D is unresolved. CDR1 and CDR2 (germline): SGDLS, YYNGEE. This CDR3 is 19 amino acids long. V was shortened by 0 bases and J by 0 bases, with 21 bases between the two germline ends.

This clone was found a few times. This chain links TRBV29-1 with TRBJ1-1, with a weak D call TRBD1 (5 bases). Between the trimmed V and J ends, which lost 7 bases and 5 bases, there was a span of 14 bases. The CDR3 length is 12 residues. Germline V gives CDR1 SQVTM, CDR2 ANQGSEA. The CDR3 coding sequence is TGCAGCGGTATACAGGCGCTTACTGAAGCTTTCTTT. The encoded protein is CSGIQALTEAFF. Full variable domain (remainder filled in from reference TRBV29-1 and TRBJ1-1): SAVISQKPSRDICQRGTSLTIQCQVDSQVTMMFWYRQQPGQSLTLIATANQGSEATYESGFVIDKFPISRPNLTFSTLTVSNMSPEDSSIYLCSGIQALTEAFFGQGTRLTVV.

The DNA of the CDR3 is TGTGCCAGCAGTTTTCAGGGATATAGCAATCAGCCCCAGCATTTT. This gives the protein CASSFQGYSNQPQHF. The chain carries TRBV27 and TRBJ1-5; a weak D match, TRBD1 (5 bases). This CDR3 contains 15 residues. CDR1 MNHEY and CDR2 SMNVEV come from the germline V gene (reference sequence). Trimming shortened V by 3 bases and J by 0 bases, and 9 bases separated the two germline ends.

The chain joins TRBV7-2 to TRBJ1-4, with TRBD1 identical over 7 bases. V gave up 6 bases and J gave up 11 bases; unmatched junction bases: 6. The CDR3 is 12 amino acids. Germline values: CDR1 SGHTA, CDR2 FQGNSA. As DNA, the CDR3 is TGTGCCAGCAGTCGACAGGGTAGGAAACTGTTTTTT. This sequence encodes CASSRQGRKLFF.

This clone is a singleton in its sample. The CDR3 DNA reads as TGCGCCAGCAGCCCGACGGATACTAGGAACGAGCAGTACTTC. Translated: CASSPTDTRNEQYF. This chain connects TRBV5-1 to TRBJ2-7; D possibly corresponds to TRBD2 (5 bases). V lost 4 bases and J lost 5, with 16 bases in between. CDR1 is SGHRS and CDR2 is YFSETQ in the germline V gene. The CDR3 loop spans 14 amino acids.

The table lists this clone with a few counts. The rearrangement links TRBV2 to TRBJ1-2; unclear D gene. V lost 3 bases and J lost 4, with 6 bases in between. From germline, CDR1 is SNHLY and CDR2 FYNNEI. There are 12 residues in the CDR3. The CDR3 loop is CASSDAFYGYTF. The CDR3 nucleotides read TGTGCCAGCAGTGACGCTTTCTATGGCTACACCTTC. The whole variable domain, remainder taken from reference TRBV2 and TRBJ1-2, is EPEVTQTPSHQVTQMGQEVILRCVPISNHLYFYWYRQILGQKVEFLVSFYNNEISEKSEIFDDQFSVERPDGSNFTLKIRSTKLEDSAMYFCASSDAFYGYTFGSGTRLTVV.

The chain recombines TRBV2 with TRBJ1-4; no clear D gene. The CDR3 totals 15 residues. The germline V and J ends were trimmed by 5 bases and 0 bases, with 10 bases remaining between them. CDR1 is SNHLY, CDR2 FYNNEI, per germline. The CDR3 sequence: CASSLQIPTNEKLFF. The CDR3 bases are TGTGCCAGCAGTCTACAGATCCCAACTAATGAAAAACTGTTTTTT.

The chain links TRBV6-5 to TRBJ1-3; 7 bases map to TRBD1. The CDR3 covers 13 residues. After removal of 5 bases from V and 5 bases from J, the junction contained 3 bases not matched to a gene. Germline values: CDR1 MNHEY, CDR2 SVGAGI. The CDR3 sequence: CASSETGRNTIYF. CDR3 in DNA: TGTGCCAGCAGTGAGACAGGGCGAAACACCATATATTTT.

The chain joins TRBV28 to TRBJ1-2; 8 nucleotides match TRBD1. J gave up 3 bases and V 7 bases, and 4 bases lay outside the gene matches. Germline assignment: CDR1 MDHEN and CDR2 SYDVKM. The CDR3 is 13 residues long. The CDR3 protein is CASTKDRDYGYTF. CDR3 nucleotides: TGTGCCAGCACTAAGGACAGGGACTATGGCTACACCTTC.

The V gene is TRBV4-2, the J gene TRBJ2-1; TRBD2 agrees at 9 bases. This CDR3 is 16 amino acids long. V was pared by 0 bases and J by 10 bases, with 10 bases of the junction left unmatched. Germline CDR1 is LGHNA and CDR2 is YNFKEQ. For the CDR3, the DNA is TGTGCCAGCAGCCAAGATCTAGGCGGGGGGGCCCGGGAGCAGTTCTTC. This encodes CASSQDLGGGAREQFF.

V and J are TRBV5-1 and TRBJ2-1; 14 bases map to TRBD2. CDR1 and CDR2 (germline): SGHRS, YFSETQ. CDR3 length: 16 amino acids. V lost 0 bases to trimming and J lost 7 bases; unmatched junction nucleotides: 3. As DNA, the CDR3 is TGCGCCAGCAGCTTGGGGGGACTAGCGGGGGTAAATGAGCAGTTCTTC. This translates into CASSLGGLAGVNEQFF.

This sequence joins TRBV5-8 and TRBJ1-4; unclear D gene. The V gene lost 4 bases and the J gene lost 0 bases, with 7 bases spanning the gap. CDR1 and CDR2 from the germline V gene are SGHTS and YDEGEE. The CDR3 covers 14 residues. The CDR3: CASSRLATNEKLFF. For the CDR3, the DNA is TGTGCCAGCAGCCGCCTTGCAACTAATGAAAAACTGTTTTTT.

The gene calls are TRBV5-1 and TRBJ2-1; D uncertain. In germline, CDR1 is SGHRS, CDR2 YFSETQ. The CDR3 totals 12 residues. Trimming stripped 1 base from V and 13 bases from J, with 12 bases between. CDR3 bases: TGCGCCAGCAGCTTGAATTCCGGAATTCAGTTCTTC. Translated, it gives CASSLNSGIQFF.

This clone has just one count. The rearrangement links TRBV21-1 to TRBJ2-7; no check of the table's D call, TRBD2, against the DNA was made. TRBV21-1 is a recognized pseudogene. CDR3 length: 13 amino acids. CDR3: CASRKGGVYEQYF. The DNA of the CDR3 is TGTGCCAGCAGGAAGGGGGGGGTTTACGAGCAGTACTTC.

The J gene is TRBJ2-1, the V gene TRBV7-7, with 7 bases aligning to TRBD2. The CDR3 consists of 13 residues. Germline V CDR1 and CDR2: SSHAT, FNYEAQ (reference sequence). After removal of 5 bases from V and 4 bases from J, the junction contained 2 bases not matched to a gene. CDR3 nucleotide sequence: TGTGCCAGCAGCGGGGGGGGTTACAATGAGCAGTTCTTC. Translation: CASSGGGYNEQFF.